These T cell receptor beta chains were read from a single sample in a study of blood T cells in healthy people across ages. Via MiXCR, TCRdb re-called the 5' RACE reads, giving one row per CDR3 protein. The sample shows about a million distinct CDR3 sequences, around two fifths of them seen only once. The sequenced sample consisted of blood. These receptors were obtained from a man in his late teens or twenties in good health. CDR3s include the opening cysteine and the closing phenylalanine or tryptophan. A D gene is named only where the DNA matches it firmly. Expanded clones are given a class, and other clones once, few, many or no size at all.

J gene: TRBJ2-2; clone size: few; V gene: TRBV5-1; D gene: NA; CDR3 DNA: TGCGCCAGCGGTTCTTTGGGACCATACACCGGGGAGCTGTTTTTT; CDR3 protein: CASGSLGPYTGELFF
J gene: TRBJ2-3; clone size: NA; V gene: TRBV9; D gene: NA; CDR3 DNA: TGTGCCAGCAGCGTAGCCCGGGGGCCCACAGATACGCAGTATTTT; CDR3 protein: CASSVARGPTDTQYF
J gene: TRBJ1-1; clone size: once; V gene: TRBV5-1; D gene: NA; CDR3 DNA: TGCGCCAGCAGGGTTCAGTATGGGATGAACACTGAAGCTTTCTTT; CDR3 protein: CASRVQYGMNTEAFF
J gene: TRBJ2-3; clone size: few; V gene: TRBV5-6; D gene: TRBD1; CDR3 DNA: TGTGCCAGCAGCGGGGACAGTCTGCAGTATTTT; CDR3 protein: CASSGDSLQYF
J gene: TRBJ2-5; clone size: few; V gene: TRBV3-1; D gene: TRBD2; CDR3 DNA: TGTGCCAGCAGCCCACAACGGGACTACTCACAAGAGACCCAGTACTTC; CDR3 protein: CASSPQRDYSQETQYF
J gene: TRBJ2-5; clone size: NA; V gene: TRBV7-9; D gene: NA; CDR3 DNA: TGTGCCAGCAGCTTGGGACACGGAGGGACCCAGTACTTC; CDR3 protein: CASSLGHGGTQYF
J gene: TRBJ2-1; clone size: NA; V gene: TRBV4-2; D gene: TRBD2; CDR3 DNA: TGTGCCAGCAGCCAAGTTTCCAGCGGGGGGGCCTATGAGCAGTTCTTC; CDR3 protein: CASSQVSSGGAYEQFF
J gene: TRBJ1-1; clone size: few; V gene: TRBV10-3; D gene: TRBD1; CDR3 DNA: TGTGCCACCGGGTCGACAGGGACCACTGAAGCTTTCTTT; CDR3 protein: CATGSTGTTEAFF
J gene: TRBJ1-1; clone size: NA; V gene: TRBV5-1; D gene: NA; CDR3 DNA: TGCGCCAGCAGCCGGGACTACAACACTGAAGCTTTCTTT; CDR3 protein: CASSRDYNTEAFF
J gene: TRBJ2-7; clone size: NA; V gene: TRBV29-1; D gene: NA; CDR3 DNA: TGCAGCGTTGAAGAGGGGAACGAGCAGTACTTC; CDR3 protein: CSVEEGNEQYF
J gene: TRBJ1-2; clone size: NA; V gene: TRBV6-5; D gene: TRBD1; CDR3 DNA: TGTGCCAGCAGTACTGGACAGGGGCCGCCGAGAGATGGCTACACCTTC; CDR3 protein: CASSTGQGPPRDGYTF
J gene: TRBJ1-5; clone size: few; V gene: TRBV20-1; D gene: NA; CDR3 DNA: TGCAGTGCTAGAGATCATACAGGTTTGAATCAGCCCCAGCATTTT; CDR3 protein: CSARDHTGLNQPQHF
J gene: TRBJ2-1; clone size: few; V gene: TRBV6-2/TRBV6-3; D gene: NA; CDR3 DNA: TGTGCCAGCATCCAAACTCGGGGTCTTGTCAATGAGCAGTTCTTC; CDR3 protein: CASIQTRGLVNEQFF
J gene: TRBJ2-1; clone size: few; V gene: TRBV9; D gene: TRBD1; CDR3 DNA: TGTGCCAGCAGCCCCCGGACAGGGCGAGCCTACAATGAGCAGTTCTTC; CDR3 protein: CASSPRTGRAYNEQFF
J gene: TRBJ2-6; clone size: few; V gene: TRBV4-3; D gene: NA; CDR3 DNA: TGCGCCAGCAGCCAAGATCTAGCTTCTGGGGCCAACGTCCTGACTTTC; CDR3 protein: CASSQDLASGANVLTF
J gene: TRBJ1-5; clone size: NA; V gene: TRBV16; D gene: NA; CDR3 DNA: TGTGCCAGCAGCCAATCGACTAAATGGGGAAGACAGCCCCAGCATTTT; CDR3 protein: CASSQSTKWGRQPQHF
J gene: TRBJ2-5; clone size: once; V gene: TRBV11-2; D gene: NA; CDR3 DNA: TGTGCCAGCAGCTTAGAGGCGGAGGCAAGAGAGACCCAGTACTTC; CDR3 protein: CASSLEAEARETQYF
J gene: TRBJ2-1; clone size: NA; V gene: TRBV4-2; D gene: TRBD1; CDR3 DNA: TGTGCCAGCAGCCAAGATCGGCCCGGGCAGGGGGTCTCCAATGAGCAGTTCTTC; CDR3 protein: CASSQDRPGQGVSNEQFF
J gene: TRBJ1-2; clone size: few; V gene: TRBV29-1; D gene: TRBD1; CDR3 DNA: TGCAGCGTTGGGGACAGGGCCTATGGCTACACCTTC; CDR3 protein: CSVGDRAYGYTF
J gene: TRBJ2-1; clone size: NA; V gene: TRBV7-9; D gene: NA; CDR3 DNA: TGTGCCAGCAGCCCAACTAGCCGAAGGGCCGGAAATGAGCAGTTCTTC; CDR3 protein: CASSPTSRRAGNEQFF
J gene: TRBJ1-2; clone size: NA; V gene: TRBV13; D gene: TRBD1; CDR3 DNA: TGTGCCAGCACGAACTGGACAGGTGTGACTAACTATGGCTACACCTTC; CDR3 protein: CASTNWTGVTNYGYTF
J gene: TRBJ2-3; clone size: NA; V gene: TRBV10-3; D gene: NA; CDR3 DNA: TGTGCCATCAGTGAGTCGATGACGGCAGCAGATACGCAGTATTTT; CDR3 protein: CAISESMTAADTQYF
J gene: TRBJ1-2; clone size: NA; V gene: TRBV12-3/TRBV12-4; D gene: NA; CDR3 DNA: TGTGCCAGCAGTTTTGGGAAGGGCTACACCTTC; CDR3 protein: CASSFGKGYTF
J gene: TRBJ2-3; clone size: many; V gene: TRBV20-1; D gene: TRBD2; CDR3 DNA: TGCAGTGCTAGACAGCGGGGGGGCTTAGATACGCAGTATTTT; CDR3 protein: CSARQRGGLDTQYF
J gene: TRBJ2-3; clone size: NA; V gene: TRBV4-2; D gene: NA; CDR3 DNA: TGTGCCAGCAGCCAAGATGGTCCCACGTCCCCCACAGATACGCAGTATTTT; CDR3 protein: CASSQDGPTSPTDTQYF
J gene: TRBJ2-1; clone size: few; V gene: TRBV5-1; D gene: TRBD2; CDR3 DNA: TGCGCCAGCAGCTTGATAGTAGCGGGGATCGATGAGCAGTTCTTC; CDR3 protein: CASSLIVAGIDEQFF
J gene: TRBJ2-1; clone size: NA; V gene: TRBV20-1; D gene: NA; CDR3 DNA: TGCAGTGCTAGGGTGGGGAAAACCGCGTTGAATGAGCAGTTCTTC; CDR3 protein: CSARVGKTALNEQFF
J gene: TRBJ1-5; clone size: few; V gene: TRBV2; D gene: NA; CDR3 DNA: TGTGCCAGCAATCAAGACAGATATAGCAATCAGCCCCAGCATTTT; CDR3 protein: CASNQDRYSNQPQHF
J gene: TRBJ1-3; clone size: NA; V gene: TRBV12-3/TRBV12-4; D gene: TRBD1; CDR3 DNA: TGTGCCAGCGGTTTCACCGGGACAGCTGGAAACACCATATATTTT; CDR3 protein: CASGFTGTAGNTIYF
J gene: TRBJ2-3; clone size: NA; V gene: TRBV5-1; D gene: NA; CDR3 DNA: TGCGCCAGCAGCGCACAGGGTGAGGTTAGCACAGATACGCAGTATTTT; CDR3 protein: CASSAQGEVSTDTQYF
J gene: TRBJ2-3; clone size: NA; V gene: TRBV2; D gene: NA; CDR3 DNA: TGTGCCAGCAGTCGCCCTAGCGTGACAGATACGCAGTATTTT; CDR3 protein: CASSRPSVTDTQYF
J gene: TRBJ2-1; clone size: NA; V gene: TRBV27; D gene: NA; CDR3 DNA: TGTGCCAGCAGTCCAGTCCGGGATGAGCAGTTCTTC; CDR3 protein: CASSPVRDEQFF
J gene: TRBJ2-5; clone size: few; V gene: TRBV28; D gene: NA; CDR3 DNA: TGTGCCAGCAGTTCACTTATGTCAGGAGAGACCCAGTACTTC; CDR3 protein: CASSSLMSGETQYF
J gene: TRBJ1-1; clone size: NA; V gene: TRBV6-5; D gene: NA; CDR3 DNA: TGTGCCAGCAGTTTCCGTCGGGCGGAGAACACTGAAGCTTTCTTT; CDR3 protein: CASSFRRAENTEAFF
J gene: TRBJ1-1; clone size: once; V gene: TRBV6-2/TRBV6-3; D gene: NA; CDR3 DNA: TGTGCCACCACTTGGTACATGAACACTGAAGCTTTCTTT; CDR3 protein: CATTWYMNTEAFF
J gene: TRBJ1-1; clone size: few; V gene: TRBV2; D gene: TRBD1; CDR3 DNA: TGTGCCAGCACCGACAGACAGGGGCGGGAAGCTTTCTTT; CDR3 protein: CASTDRQGREAFF